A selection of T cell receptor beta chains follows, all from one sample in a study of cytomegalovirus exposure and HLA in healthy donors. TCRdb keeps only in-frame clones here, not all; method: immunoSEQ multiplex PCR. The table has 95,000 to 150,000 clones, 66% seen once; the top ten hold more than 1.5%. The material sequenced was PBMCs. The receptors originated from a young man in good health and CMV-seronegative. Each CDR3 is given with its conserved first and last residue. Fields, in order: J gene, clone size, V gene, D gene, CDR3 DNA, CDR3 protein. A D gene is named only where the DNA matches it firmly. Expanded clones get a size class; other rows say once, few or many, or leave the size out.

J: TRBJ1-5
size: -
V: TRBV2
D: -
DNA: TGTGCCAGCAGCCGGAGCTCTCTCCGCAATCAGCCCCAGCATTTT
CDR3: CASSRSSLRNQPQHF

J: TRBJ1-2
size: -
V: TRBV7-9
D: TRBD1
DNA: TGTGCCAGCAGCTTATCCGGGACAGGGGGTCTGTGTGGCTACACCTTC
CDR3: CASSLSGTGGLCGYTF

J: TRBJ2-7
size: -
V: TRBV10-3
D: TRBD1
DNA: TGTGCCATCAGTGGTGGACAGGGGACGGAACAGTACTTC
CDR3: CAISGGQGTEQYF

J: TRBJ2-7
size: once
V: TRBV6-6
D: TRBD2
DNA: TGTGCCAGCAGCTACCCCGGGGGAGCGGGAGTCTTGGAGCAGTACTTC
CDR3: CASSYPGGAGVLEQYF

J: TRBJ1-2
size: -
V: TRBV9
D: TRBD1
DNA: TGTGCCAGCAGCGCCGCCGGGACAGGATATGGCTACACCTTC
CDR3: CASSAAGTGYGYTF

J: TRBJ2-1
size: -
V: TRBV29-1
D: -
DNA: TGCAGCGTTGAAAGGGGAGGCAATGAGCAGTTCTTC
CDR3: CSVERGGNEQFF

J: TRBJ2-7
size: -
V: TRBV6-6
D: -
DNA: TGTGCCAGCAGTTATACAGAGACCTACGAGCAGTACTTC
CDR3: CASSYTETYEQYF

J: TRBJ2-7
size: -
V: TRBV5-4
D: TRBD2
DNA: TGTGCCAGCAGCTTGACCAGCGGGGGAACCTACGAGCAGTACTTC
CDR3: CASSLTSGGTYEQYF

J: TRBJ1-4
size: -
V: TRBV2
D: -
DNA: TGTGCCAGCAGTGAAGCGCGGGGGATTGGGAATGAAAAACTGTTTTTT
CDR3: CASSEARGIGNEKLFF

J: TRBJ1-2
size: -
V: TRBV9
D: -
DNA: TGTGCCAGCAGCGTAGACCCCCACTCCCCCAGGGGCTACACCTTC
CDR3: CASSVDPHSPRGYTF

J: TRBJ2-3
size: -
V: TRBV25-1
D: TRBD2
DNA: TGTGCCAGCAGTGAGAACGGGAGGGCGGGGGCAGATACGCAGTATTTT
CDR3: CASSENGRAGADTQYF

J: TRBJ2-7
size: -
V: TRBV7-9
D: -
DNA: TGTGCCAGCAGCTTAGATTCGTGGAGGCCGGGGAGCACCTACGAGCAGTACTTC
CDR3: CASSLDSWRPGSTYEQYF

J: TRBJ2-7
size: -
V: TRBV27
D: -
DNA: TGTGCCACTACCGACAATTTCTACGAGCAGTACTTC
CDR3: CATTDNFYEQYF

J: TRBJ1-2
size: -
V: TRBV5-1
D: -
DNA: TGCGCCAGCAGCGCCGGACAGCCGAGCTACACCTTC
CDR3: CASSAGQPSYTF

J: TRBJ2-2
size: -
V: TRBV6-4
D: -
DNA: TGTGCCAGCAGTGACTCGGGCCCCCTTCGTTCCGGGGAGCTGTTTTTT
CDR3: CASSDSGPLRSGELFF

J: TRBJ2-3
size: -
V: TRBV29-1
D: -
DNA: TGCAGCGTTGGCAGTCTTAGCACAGATACGCAGTATTTT
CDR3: CSVGSLSTDTQYF

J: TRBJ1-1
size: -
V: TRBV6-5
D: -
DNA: TGTGCCAGCAGCATTAGTGTCCCAAGTGAAGCTTTCTTT
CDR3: CASSISVPSEAFF

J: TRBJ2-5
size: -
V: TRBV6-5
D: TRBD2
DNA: TGTGCCAGCAGTTCGGGGGGGAGACAAGAGACCCAGTACTTC
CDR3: CASSSGGRQETQYF

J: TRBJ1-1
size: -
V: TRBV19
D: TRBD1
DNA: TGTGCCAGTAGTGCAGACAGGGCTACTGAAGCTTTCTTT
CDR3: CASSADRATEAFF

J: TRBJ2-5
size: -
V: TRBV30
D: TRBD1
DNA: TGTGCCTGGAGCCATACGAGGGGGCAACAAGAGACCCAGTACTTC
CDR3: CAWSHTRGQQETQYF

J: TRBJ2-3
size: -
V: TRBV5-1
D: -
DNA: TGCGCCAGCAGGGTGTCTAGCCTCACAGATACGCAGTATTTT
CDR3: CASRVSSLTDTQYF

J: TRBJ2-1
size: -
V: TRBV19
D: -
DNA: TGTGCCAGTAGTTATGCAGGGTCTTCTTACAATGAGCAGTTCTTC
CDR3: CASSYAGSSYNEQFF

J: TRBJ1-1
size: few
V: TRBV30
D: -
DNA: TGTGCCTGGAGTCTTATGAACACTGAAGCTTTCTTT
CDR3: CAWSLMNTEAFF

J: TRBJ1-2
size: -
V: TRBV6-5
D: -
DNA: TGTGCCAGCAGTTACAGGGGAAGTGGGTTAAACTATGGCTACACCTTC
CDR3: CASSYRGSGLNYGYTF

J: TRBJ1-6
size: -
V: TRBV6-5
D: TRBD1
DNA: TGTGCCAGCACTCGACAGGGCTGGTCACCCCTCCACTTT
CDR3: CASTRQGWSPLHF

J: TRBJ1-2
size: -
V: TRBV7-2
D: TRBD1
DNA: TGTGCCAGCACCTTACCTCGGACAGGGGCGGGTGGCTACACCTTC
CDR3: CASTLPRTGAGGYTF

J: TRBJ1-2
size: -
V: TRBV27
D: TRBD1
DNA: TGTGCCAGCAGTCCCCGGGACAGGGGGCATGGCTACACCTTC
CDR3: CASSPRDRGHGYTF

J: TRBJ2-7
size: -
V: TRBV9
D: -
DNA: TGTGCCAGCAGCGTAGGGCAGGGAAGATCCTACGAGCAGTACTTC
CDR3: CASSVGQGRSYEQYF

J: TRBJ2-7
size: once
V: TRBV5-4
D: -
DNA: TGTGCCAGCAGCTTGGCCGAGCGACCCTACGAGCAGTACTTC
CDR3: CASSLAERPYEQYF

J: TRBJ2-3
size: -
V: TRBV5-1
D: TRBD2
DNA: TGCGCCAGCAGCTCCCTAACTTTAGCGGGGGGCATCCGCACAGATACGCAGTATTTT
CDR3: CASSSLTLAGGIRTDTQYF

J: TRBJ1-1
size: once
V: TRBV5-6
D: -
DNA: TGTGCCAGCAGCTTGAGGGACATTGAAGCTTTCTTT
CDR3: CASSLRDIEAFF

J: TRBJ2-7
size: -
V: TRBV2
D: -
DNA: TGTGCCAGCAGGGTCCCGGGGTTGCAGGGAGGTGACGAGCAGTACTTC
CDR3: CASRVPGLQGGDEQYF

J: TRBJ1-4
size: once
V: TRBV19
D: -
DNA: TGTGCCAGTAGACAACAGGTGTGGAATGAAAAACTGTTTTTT
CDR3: CASRQQVWNEKLFF

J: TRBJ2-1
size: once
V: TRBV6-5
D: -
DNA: TGTGCCAGCAGGGGGCTCGATGAGCAGTTCTTC
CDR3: CASRGLDEQFF

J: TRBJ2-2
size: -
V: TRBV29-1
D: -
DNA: TGCAGCGTTGAAGACCTTGGCAGGGGGGTTCGTATAAACACCGGGGAGCTGTTTTTT
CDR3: CSVEDLGRGVRINTGELFF

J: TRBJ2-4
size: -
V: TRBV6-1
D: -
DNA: TGTGCCAGCAGTGAACGGCAGGGGAGAGTCAAAAACATTCAGTACTTC
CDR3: CASSERQGRVKNIQYF

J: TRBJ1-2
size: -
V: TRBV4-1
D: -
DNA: TGCGCCAGCAGCCAAGATGGAGACAGTGGCTACACCTTC
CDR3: CASSQDGDSGYTF

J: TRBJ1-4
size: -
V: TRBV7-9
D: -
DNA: TGTGCCAGCAGCTTAGCGGGGTCAGGCCGGGGTAATGAAAAACTGTTTTTT
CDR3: CASSLAGSGRGNEKLFF

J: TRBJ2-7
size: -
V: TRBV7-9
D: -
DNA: TGTGCCAGCAGCTTGGAGGCCATCCCCGCGGAGCAGTACTTC
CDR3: CASSLEAIPAEQYF

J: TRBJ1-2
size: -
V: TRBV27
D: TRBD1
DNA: TGTGCCAGCAGTATTGACAGGGGAGTGACGTATGGCTACACCTTC
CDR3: CASSIDRGVTYGYTF

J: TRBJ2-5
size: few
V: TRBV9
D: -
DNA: TGTGCCAGCAGCGTAGCAGGGAAGGGAGAGACCCAGTACTTC
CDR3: CASSVAGKGETQYF

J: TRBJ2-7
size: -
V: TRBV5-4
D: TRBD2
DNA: TGTGCCAGCAGCCTGGAGGCGGGAGTGTTCCACGAGCAGTACTTC
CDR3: CASSLEAGVFHEQYF

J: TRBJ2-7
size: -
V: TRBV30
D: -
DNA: TGTGCCTGGAGTGTGGTGCAGGGCGCCTCCTACGAGCAGTACTTC
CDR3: CAWSVVQGASYEQYF

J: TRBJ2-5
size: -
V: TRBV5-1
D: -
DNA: TGCGCCAGCAGCCCGAAGACAGGTTGGGCTCGAGAGACCCAGTACTTC
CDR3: CASSPKTGWARETQYF

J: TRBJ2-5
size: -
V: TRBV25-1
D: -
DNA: TGTGCCAGCAGTGAAATAAGATTCGGGACCCAGTACTTC
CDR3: CASSEIRFGTQYF

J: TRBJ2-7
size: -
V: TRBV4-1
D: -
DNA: TGCGCCAGCAGCCTCCGGGACTTCTACGAGCAGTACTTC
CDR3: CASSLRDFYEQYF

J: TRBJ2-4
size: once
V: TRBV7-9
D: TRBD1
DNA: TGTGCCAGCAGCGCGACAGGGGAAGGCAACATTCAGTACTTC
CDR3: CASSATGEGNIQYF

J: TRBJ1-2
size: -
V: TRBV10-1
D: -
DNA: TGCGCCACCCGGAGGGGGGGCCGTGTGGACTATGGCTACACCTTC
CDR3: CATRRGGRVDYGYTF

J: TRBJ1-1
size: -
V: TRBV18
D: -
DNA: TGTGCCAGCTCACTCCGGGTAGACGCTGAAGCTTTCTTT
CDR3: CASSLRVDAEAFF

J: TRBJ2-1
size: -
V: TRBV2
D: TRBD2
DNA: TGTGCCAGCACTCCTAGCGGGCTTTTTAATGAGCAGTTCTTC
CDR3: CASTPSGLFNEQFF